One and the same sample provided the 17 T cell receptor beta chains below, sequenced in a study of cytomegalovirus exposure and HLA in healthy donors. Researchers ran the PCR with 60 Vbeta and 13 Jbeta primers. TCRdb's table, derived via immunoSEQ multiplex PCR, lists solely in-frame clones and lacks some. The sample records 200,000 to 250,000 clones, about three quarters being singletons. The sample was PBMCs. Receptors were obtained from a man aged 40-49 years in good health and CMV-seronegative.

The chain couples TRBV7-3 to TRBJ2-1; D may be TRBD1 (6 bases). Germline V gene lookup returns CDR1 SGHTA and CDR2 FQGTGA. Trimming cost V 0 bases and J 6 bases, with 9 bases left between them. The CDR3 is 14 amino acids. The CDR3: CASSLTGTPNEQFF. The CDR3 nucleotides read TGTGCCAGCAGCTTAACAGGGACACCCAATGAGCAGTTCTTC.

The CDR3: CASSRTSGGYNEQFF. Here the CDR3 DNA reads TGTGCCAGCAGCCGGACTAGCGGGGGATACAATGAGCAGTTCTTC. The chain recombines TRBV5-8 with TRBJ2-1; 13 bases are shared with TRBD2. The germline CDR1 and CDR2 sequences are SGHTS and YDEGEE. This CDR3 has 15 amino acids. V trimming: 4 bases; J trimming: 4 bases; junction bases outside the gene matches: 2.

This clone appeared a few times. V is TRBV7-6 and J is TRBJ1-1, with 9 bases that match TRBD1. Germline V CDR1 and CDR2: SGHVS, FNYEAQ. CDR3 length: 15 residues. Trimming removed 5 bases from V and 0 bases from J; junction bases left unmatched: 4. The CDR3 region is CASSQGTGLNTEAFF. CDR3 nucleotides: TGTGCCAGCAGCCAAGGGACAGGGTTGAACACTGAAGCTTTCTTT.

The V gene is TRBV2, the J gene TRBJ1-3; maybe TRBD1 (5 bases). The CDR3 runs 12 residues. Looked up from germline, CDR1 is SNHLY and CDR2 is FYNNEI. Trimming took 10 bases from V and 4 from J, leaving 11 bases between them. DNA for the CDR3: TGTGCCATCGACAGAGAAGGAAACACCATATATTTT. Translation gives CAIDREGNTIYF.

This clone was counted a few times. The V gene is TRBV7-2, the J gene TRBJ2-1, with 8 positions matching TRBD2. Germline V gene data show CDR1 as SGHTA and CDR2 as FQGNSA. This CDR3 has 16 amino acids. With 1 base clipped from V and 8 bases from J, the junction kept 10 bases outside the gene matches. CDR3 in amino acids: CASSLGAAGGLDEQFF. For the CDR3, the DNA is TGTGCCAGCAGCTTAGGAGCCGCGGGAGGTTTGGATGAGCAGTTCTTC.

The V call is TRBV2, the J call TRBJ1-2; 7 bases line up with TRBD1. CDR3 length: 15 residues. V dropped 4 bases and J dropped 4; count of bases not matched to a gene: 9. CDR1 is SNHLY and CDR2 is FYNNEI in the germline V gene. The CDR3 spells CASSVKGGSLYGYTF. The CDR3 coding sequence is TGTGCCAGCAGTGTCAAAGGGGGCAGCCTCTATGGCTACACCTTC.

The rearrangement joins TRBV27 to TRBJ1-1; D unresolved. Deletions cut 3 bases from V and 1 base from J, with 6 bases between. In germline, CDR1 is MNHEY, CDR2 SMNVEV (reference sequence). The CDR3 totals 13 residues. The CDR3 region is CASSLRGNTEAFF. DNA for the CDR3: TGTGCCAGCAGTTTGAGAGGGAACACTGAAGCTTTCTTT.

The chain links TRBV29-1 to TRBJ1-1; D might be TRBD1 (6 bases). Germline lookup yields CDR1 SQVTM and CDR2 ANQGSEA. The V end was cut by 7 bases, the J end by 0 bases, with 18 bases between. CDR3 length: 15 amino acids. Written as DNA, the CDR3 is TGCAGCGCTCTAAGACCGGGACAACTGAACACTGAAGCTTTCTTT. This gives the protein CSALRPGQLNTEAFF.

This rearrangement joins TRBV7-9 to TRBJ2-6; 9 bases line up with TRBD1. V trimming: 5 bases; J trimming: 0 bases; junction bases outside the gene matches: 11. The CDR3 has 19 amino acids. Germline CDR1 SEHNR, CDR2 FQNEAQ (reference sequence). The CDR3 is CASSLRDRENFSGANVLTF. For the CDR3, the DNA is TGTGCCAGCAGCCTCCGGGACAGGGAAAATTTCTCTGGGGCCAACGTCCTGACTTTC.

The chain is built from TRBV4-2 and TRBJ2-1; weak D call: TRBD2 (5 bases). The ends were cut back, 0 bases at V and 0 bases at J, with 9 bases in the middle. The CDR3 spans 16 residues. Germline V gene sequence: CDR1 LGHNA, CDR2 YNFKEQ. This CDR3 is CASSQDGISSYNEQFF. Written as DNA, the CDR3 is TGTGCCAGCAGCCAAGACGGGATCAGCTCCTACAATGAGCAGTTCTTC.

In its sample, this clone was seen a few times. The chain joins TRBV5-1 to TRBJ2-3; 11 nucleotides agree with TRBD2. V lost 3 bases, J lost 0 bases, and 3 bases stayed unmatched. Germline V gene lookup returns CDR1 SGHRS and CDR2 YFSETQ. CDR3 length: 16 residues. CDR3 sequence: CASSWGLAVSTDTQYF. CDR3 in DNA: TGCGCCAGCAGCTGGGGACTAGCGGTTAGCACAGATACGCAGTATTTT.

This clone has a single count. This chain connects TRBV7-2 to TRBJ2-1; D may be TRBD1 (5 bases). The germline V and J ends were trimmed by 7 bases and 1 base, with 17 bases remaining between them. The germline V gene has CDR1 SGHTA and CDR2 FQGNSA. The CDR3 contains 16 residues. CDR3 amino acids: CASTQGQGRSYNEQFF. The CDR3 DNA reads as TGTGCCAGCACCCAAGGCCAGGGTCGGTCCTACAATGAGCAGTTCTTC. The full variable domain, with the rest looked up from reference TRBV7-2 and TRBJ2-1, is GAGVSQSPSNKVTEKGKDVELRCDPISGHTALYWYRQSLGQGLEFLIYFQGNSAPDKSGLPSDRFSAERTGGSVSTLTIQRTQQEDSAVYLCASTQGQGRSYNEQFFGPGTRLTVL.

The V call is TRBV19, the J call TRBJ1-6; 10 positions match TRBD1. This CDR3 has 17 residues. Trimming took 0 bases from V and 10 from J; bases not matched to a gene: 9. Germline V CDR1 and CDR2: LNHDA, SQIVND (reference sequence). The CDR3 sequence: CASSIDPTGQGSSPLHF. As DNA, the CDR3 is TGTGCCAGTAGTATAGATCCTACGGGACAGGGGTCCTCACCCCTCCACTTT. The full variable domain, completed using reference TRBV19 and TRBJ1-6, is DGGITQSPKYLFRKEGQNVTLSCEQNLNHDAMYWYRQDPGQGLRLIYYSQIVNDFQKGDIAEGYSVSREKKESFPLTVTSAQKNPTAFYLCASSIDPTGQGSSPLHFGNGTRLTVT.

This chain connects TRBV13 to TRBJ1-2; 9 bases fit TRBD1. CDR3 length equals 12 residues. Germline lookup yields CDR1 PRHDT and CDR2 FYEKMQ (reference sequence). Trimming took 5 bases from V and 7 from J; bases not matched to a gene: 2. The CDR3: CASSTDRGGYTF. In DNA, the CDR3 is TGTGCCAGCAGCACGGACAGGGGTGGCTACACCTTC.

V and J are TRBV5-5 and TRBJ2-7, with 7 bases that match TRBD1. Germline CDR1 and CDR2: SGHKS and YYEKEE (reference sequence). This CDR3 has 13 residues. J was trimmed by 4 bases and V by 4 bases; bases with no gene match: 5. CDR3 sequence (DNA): TGTGCCAGCAGCCACCGACAGGGATACGAGCAGTACTTC. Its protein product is CASSHRQGYEQYF.

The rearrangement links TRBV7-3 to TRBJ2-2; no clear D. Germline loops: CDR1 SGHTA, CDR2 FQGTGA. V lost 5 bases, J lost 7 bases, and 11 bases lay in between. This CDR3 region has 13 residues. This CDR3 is CASSDGGHGELFF. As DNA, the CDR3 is TGTGCCAGCAGCGATGGTGGGCACGGGGAGCTGTTTTTT. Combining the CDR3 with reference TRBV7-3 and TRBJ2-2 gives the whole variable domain GAGVSQTPSNKVTEKGKYVELRCDPISGHTALYWYRQSLGQGPEFLIYFQGTGAADDSGLPNDRFFAVRPEGSVSTLKIQRTERGDSAVYLCASSDGGHGELFFGEGSRLTVL.

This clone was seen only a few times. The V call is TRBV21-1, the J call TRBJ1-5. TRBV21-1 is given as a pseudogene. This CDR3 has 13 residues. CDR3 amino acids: CASSKRGKCPQHF. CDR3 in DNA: TGTGCCAGCAGCAAACGGGGGAAATGCCCCCAGCATTTT.